This TCR beta chain was obtained from a study of Tregs in tolerant kidney transplant recipients. Study findings and constraints: For some patients, primers changed over time, blocking nucleotide-level comparison. Validation in larger populations is needed because few patients were studied. Donor-specific Treg expansion exceeded global Treg expansion in tolerant patients, suggesting antigen drive.

Related graft donors supplied nonmyeloablative bone marrow transplants, and mixed chimerism was transient. Unstimulated regulatory T cells (CD4+CD25+CD127-), CD4+CD25- non-regulatory cells, CD4 and CD8 cells were FACS-sorted from thawed PBMCs. The CDR3 is 15 residues long. V was pared by 1 base and J by 0 bases, with 8 bases between. CDR1 SGHTS and CDR2 YDEGEE come from the germline V gene. This clone was counted between two and nine times. Its target is unknown. TCRdb's table, derived via immunoSEQ multiplex PCR, lists solely in-frame clones and lacks some. This sample yields some 21,000 clones, of which roughly 80% are seen a single time; roughly a quarter belongs to the top ten.

This rearrangement joins TRBV5-8 to TRBJ1-5, with a weak D call TRBD1 (6 bases). The receptor was derived from a human patient who received a combined kidney and bone marrow transplant. Some T cells may be graft donor cells. Here the sequenced sample was CD8+ T cells from blood (PBMCs), taken 6 months after the transplant. The CDR3 DNA follows: TGTGCCAGCAGCTTGCAGGGGTTTAGCAATCAGCCCCAGCATTTT. Translated, it gives CASSLQGFSNQPQHF.